This is a list of T cell receptor beta chains from one sample in a study of identical twins. TCRdb re-derived calls from the 5' RACE reads in MiXCR, one entry per CDR3 protein. The sample shows about 240,000 distinct CDR3 sequences, roughly 12% of them seen only once. This same sample was also part of a study on yellow fever vaccine responses in identical twins.

Sequenced material: memory (CD45RO+) T cells sorted from blood. These receptors originate from a woman aged 18-35 years in good health. Both conserved end residues are part of each CDR3. The D gene is left open where the match is weak. Not every row has a clone size; where given, it reads once, few, many or a size class.

V	size	D	J	CDR3	DNA
TRBV5-6	NA	NA	TRBJ2-5	CAGQQGNQETQYF	TGTGCCGGACAACAGGGAAACCAAGAGACCCAGTACTTC
TRBV5-1	many	NA	TRBJ2-7	CASSLDIWGYEQYF	TGCGCCAGCAGCTTGGATATCTGGGGCTACGAGCAGTACTTC
TRBV28	few	NA	TRBJ2-7	CASNPISVSYEQYF	TGTGCCAGCAACCCGATTTCCGTATCCTACGAGCAGTACTTC
TRBV19	few	TRBD1	TRBJ2-1	CASSRTGFNSYNEQFF	TGTGCCAGTAGTCGGACAGGATTCAACTCCTACAATGAGCAGTTCTTC
TRBV11-3	few	TRBD1	TRBJ2-3	CASSLTGDTQYF	TGTGCCAGCAGCTTGACAGGGGATACGCAGTATTTT
TRBV30	NA	TRBD1	TRBJ2-7	CAWARDSYEQYF	TGTGCCTGGGCCCGGGACAGCTACGAGCAGTACTTC
TRBV15	NA	TRBD2	TRBJ2-5	CATSRRLAGETQYF	TGTGCCACCAGTAGAAGACTAGCTGGCGAGACCCAGTACTTC
TRBV10-2	many	NA	TRBJ2-6	CASSDRGASGANVLTF	TGTGCCAGCAGTGACCGGGGGGCCTCTGGGGCCAACGTCCTGACTTTC
TRBV5-1	NA	NA	TRBJ2-3	CASSLGPGGGLLNTQYF	TGCGCCAGCAGCTTGGGGCCCGGAGGGGGGCTTTTAAATACGCAGTATTTT
TRBV5-1	NA	NA	TRBJ2-5	CASSLFAGKYQETQYF	TGCGCCAGCAGCTTGTTTGCGGGGAAGTACCAAGAGACCCAGTACTTC
TRBV10-2	NA	NA	TRBJ2-1	CASSESNRGNEQFF	TGCGCCAGCAGTGAGTCGAATAGAGGTAATGAGCAGTTCTTC
TRBV5-8	many	NA	TRBJ1-5	CASSLRGYQPQHF	TGTGCCAGCAGCTTGCGCGGGTATCAGCCCCAGCATTTT
TRBV21-1	few	NA	TRBJ1-5	CASKARGNQPQHF	TGTGCCAGTAAGGCCAGAGGGAATCAGCCCCAGCATTTT
TRBV7-9	NA	NA	TRBJ1-6	CASSPENRGAPLHF	TGTGCCAGCAGCCCGGAAAACCGCGGGGCACCCCTCCACTTT
TRBV3-1	NA	TRBD1	TRBJ2-6	CASSRTGGANSGANVLTF	TGTGCCAGCAGCCGGACAGGGGGCGCGAATTCTGGGGCCAACGTCCTGACTTTC
TRBV29-1	few	TRBD1	TRBJ1-1	CSAVTGDGTEAFF	TGCAGCGCCGTGACAGGGGATGGAACTGAAGCTTTCTTT
TRBV28	NA	NA	TRBJ2-7	CASSLIQGYEQYF	TGTGCCAGCAGTTTAATACAGGGTTACGAGCAGTACTTC
TRBV5-1	few	NA	TRBJ2-1	CASSTGGGNEQFF	TGCGCCAGCAGCACGGGTGGGGGCAATGAGCAGTTCTTC
TRBV25-1	NA	NA	TRBJ2-6	CASSPLQGSGANVLTF	TGTGCCAGCAGTCCTCTACAGGGCTCCGGGGCCAACGTCCTGACTTTC
TRBV19	few	TRBD2	TRBJ2-1	CASSKVLAGHNEQFF	TGTGCCAGTAGTAAGGTACTAGCGGGACACAATGAGCAGTTCTTC
TRBV7-9	few	NA	TRBJ2-1	CASSFGGGPGNEQFF	TGTGCCAGCAGTTTTGGGGGGGGGCCAGGTAATGAGCAGTTCTTC
TRBV7-8	few	TRBD1	TRBJ2-7	CASSYDRVSEQYF	TGTGCCAGCAGTTATGACAGGGTTTCCGAGCAGTACTTC
TRBV3-1	many	TRBD2	TRBJ2-2	CASSQGTSGRIGELFF	TGTGCCAGCAGCCAGGGGACTAGCGGGAGGATCGGGGAGCTGTTTTTT
TRBV30	few	NA	TRBJ2-3	CAWSQGYTDTQYF	TGTGCCTGGAGTCAGGGGTACACAGATACGCAGTATTTT
TRBV12-3/TRBV12-4	many	TRBD2	TRBJ2-1	CASSAGGRYNEQFF	TGTGCCAGCAGTGCGGGGGGACGATACAATGAGCAGTTCTTC
TRBV5-1	few	TRBD2	TRBJ2-3	CASSLVLAGEGADTQYF	TGCGCCAGCAGCTTGGTCCTAGCGGGAGAGGGTGCAGATACGCAGTATTTT
TRBV7-9	NA	NA	TRBJ2-3	CASSLDGGGDTQYF	TGTGCCAGCAGCTTAGACGGGGGCGGAGATACGCAGTATTTT